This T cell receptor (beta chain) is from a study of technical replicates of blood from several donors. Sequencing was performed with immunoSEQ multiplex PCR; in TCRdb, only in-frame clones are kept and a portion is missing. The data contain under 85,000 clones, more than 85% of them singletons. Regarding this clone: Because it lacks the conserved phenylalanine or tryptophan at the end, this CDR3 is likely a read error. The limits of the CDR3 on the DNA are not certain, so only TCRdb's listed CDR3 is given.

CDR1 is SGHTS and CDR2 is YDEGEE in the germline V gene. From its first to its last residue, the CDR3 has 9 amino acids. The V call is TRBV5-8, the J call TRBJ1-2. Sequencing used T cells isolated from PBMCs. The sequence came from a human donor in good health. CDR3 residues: CASRSRRVH.